The 18 T cell receptor beta chains in this list originate from one sample, sequenced in a study of blood T cell repertoires in COVID-19 (dated by TCRdb to 2020 to 2021). The library was generated by the immunoSEQ multiplex PCR assay. TCRdb mirrors the immuneACCESS table, restricted to in-frame sequences. Some clones are absent from its copies; in checked studies, under half trace to an unresolved V gene, and the reason for the others is unknown. This sample is represented by roughly 230,000 clones; 65% to 90% of them were singletons. The ten largest make up around 7.2% of the sample. The sequenced sample was peripheral blood. The origin of the receptors is a woman in her forties or fifties with acute or convalescent COVID-19.

The chain combines TRBV7-9 with TRBJ2-2; TRBD2 matches at 8 bases. This CDR3 has 14 residues. Germline CDR1 reads SEHNR; CDR2 reads FQNEAQ (reference sequence). The CDR3 sequence is CRTESGRPAGELFF. CDR3 nucleotide sequence: TGTCGAACAGAAAGCGGGAGACCGGCCGGGGAGCTGTTTTTT.

The chain combines TRBV3-1 (or the pseudogene TRBV3-2) with TRBJ1-1; 9 nucleotides match TRBD1. The length of the CDR3 is 13 residues. In germline, CDR1 is LGHDT, CDR2 YNNKEL (reference sequence). The V and J ends lost 4 bases and 10 bases, in that order; junction bases with no gene match: 7. The DNA of the CDR3 is TGTGCCAGCAGCCGAGAAACGGGACAGGGAGCTTTCTTT. It encodes CASSRETGQGAFF.

The chain has TRBV28 and TRBJ2-7, with 8 nucleotides matching TRBD1. The CDR3 runs to 14 residues. The V gene's germline CDR1 is MDHEN and CDR2 SYDVKM. Trimming took 3 bases from V and 1 from J; bases not matched to a gene: 2. This CDR3 is CASSFGDRSYEQYF. The CDR3 DNA follows: TGTGCCAGCAGTTTCGGGGACAGGTCCTACGAGCAGTACTTC.

The chain combines TRBV27 with TRBJ2-5; TRBD2 matches 9 bases. The CDR3 has 16 residues. J lost 4 bases, V lost 4 bases, and 10 bases had no gene match. The V gene's germline CDR1 is MNHEY and CDR2 SMNVEV (reference sequence). CDR3 bases: TGTGCCAGCAGTTCCCTAGCGGGGCAACTTGGAGAGACCCAGTACTTC. Translation gives CASSSLAGQLGETQYF.

Note on this clone: This CDR3 is also generated by other DNA sequences in the sample. V gene TRBV10-3 combines with J gene TRBJ2-7; TRBD2 aligns across 8 bases. This CDR3 is 15 amino acids long. The germline CDR1 and CDR2 sequences are ENHRY and SYGVKD. V shed 3 bases, J shed 4 bases, and the junction held 8 bases outside the gene matches. The CDR3 nucleotides read TGTGCCATCAGTGACCCTCCCGGGGGGGCGTACGAGCAGTACTTC. Amino acids: CAISDPPGGAYEQYF.

The V gene is TRBV29-1, the J gene TRBJ2-3; the match to TRBD1 covers 9 bases. The CDR3 totals 14 residues. Germline V CDR1 and CDR2: SQVTM, ANQGSEA. V lost 6 bases and J lost 2; bases outside the gene matches: 6. The CDR3 is CSVQGQGFTDTQYF. The CDR3 DNA follows: TGCAGCGTCCAGGGACAGGGATTCACAGATACGCAGTATTTT.

The chain employs TRBV5-1 and TRBJ2-5, with D possibly matching TRBD2 (5 bases). The CDR3 spans 14 residues. Trimming cost V 2 bases and J 5 bases, with 13 bases left between them. Germline lookup yields CDR1 SGHRS and CDR2 YFSETQ. CDR3 in amino acids: CASSFDGVQETQYF. The CDR3 nucleotides read TGCGCCAGCAGCTTCGACGGGGTGCAGGAGACCCAGTACTTC.

CDR3 bases: TGTGCCACCAGCAACCCGGGGGGCCCGATGAACACTGAAGCTTTCTTT. It is translated as CATSNPGGPMNTEAFF. The chain joins TRBV15 to TRBJ1-1; D might be TRBD1 (6 bases). Germline V lookup: CDR1 LNHNV, CDR2 YYDKDF (reference sequence). The CDR3 covers 16 residues. The V gene lost 4 bases and the J gene lost 0 bases, with 15 bases spanning the gap.

This clone was recorded a few times. The chain uses TRBV7-8 and TRBJ1-5, with 7 bases that match TRBD1. The J segment lost 5 bases and the V segment lost 5 bases, leaving 9 bases of the junction unmatched. The CDR3 runs 15 residues. Per germline, CDR1 SGHVS and CDR2 FQNEAQ. The CDR3 spells CASSPMTGWYQPQHF. The CDR3, as DNA: TGTGCCAGCAGCCCAATGACAGGGTGGTATCAGCCCCAGCATTTT.

This clone occurred once. V is TRBV6-4 and J is TRBJ2-3; D perhaps matches TRBD1 (6 bases). Germline-derived CDR1 and CDR2 are MRHNA and SNTAGT. Trimming stripped 3 bases from V and 3 bases from J, with 19 bases between. CDR3 size: 17 residues. The CDR3 sequence is CASSESYPGDFTDTQYF. In nucleotides, the CDR3 is TGTGCCAGCAGTGAAAGTTACCCAGGGGATTTTACAGATACGCAGTATTTT.

This clone was recorded once. The chain has TRBV5-1 and TRBJ1-3; D is possibly TRBD1 (5 bases). Germline-derived CDR1 and CDR2 are SGHRS and YFSETQ. This CDR3 is built from 17 residues. Trimming stripped 4 bases from V and 0 bases from J, with 17 bases between. The CDR3 region has the DNA TGCGCCAGCAGCCCCGGAGCAGGGCCGTCCTCTGGAAACACCATATATTTT. Its translation is CASSPGAGPSSGNTIYF.

This clone was counted a single time. V usage is TRBV19 and J usage is TRBJ1-6; TRBD1 matches 8 bases. Germline lookup yields CDR1 LNHDA and CDR2 SQIVND (reference sequence). The CDR3 runs to 14 residues. Losses at the gene ends were 5 bases for V and 9 bases for J; bases not matched to a gene: 6. The CDR3 loop reads CASSVDRGSSPLHF. The DNA of the CDR3 is TGTGCCAGTAGTGTCGACAGGGGAAGTTCACCCCTCCACTTT.

This chain connects TRBV3-1 (or the pseudogene TRBV3-2) to TRBJ1-6; tentatively, D is TRBD1 (5 bases). The V end was cut by 3 bases, the J end by 4 bases, with 7 bases between. This CDR3 has 14 amino acids. Germline V CDR1 and CDR2: LGHDT, YNNKEL (reference sequence). CDR3 bases: TGTGCCAGCAGCCAGGGGGGGTATAATTCACCCCTCCACTTT. This translates into CASSQGGYNSPLHF.

This chain links TRBV5-1 with TRBJ2-7; the match to TRBD1 covers 8 bases. This CDR3 has 16 amino acids. Germline CDR1 reads SGHRS; CDR2 reads YFSETQ. V lost 3 bases to trimming and J lost 4 bases; unmatched junction nucleotides: 12. CDR3 sequence (DNA): TGCGCCAGCAGCTCACAAGGACAGGGTCAGTGGTACGAGCAGTACTTC. It codes for CASSSQGQGQWYEQYF.

V is TRBV7-9 and J is TRBJ2-7; TRBD1 aligns across 9 bases. The CDR3 runs 15 residues. The ends lost 5 bases at V and 2 bases at J; junction bases unmatched: 7. Germline values: CDR1 SEHNR, CDR2 FQNEAQ (reference sequence). The CDR3 DNA sequence: TGTGCCAGCAGCCGCAGGGACAGGGATCCCTACGAGCAGTACTTC. Protein: CASSRRDRDPYEQYF.

The chain combines TRBV30 with TRBJ1-5, with unresolved D. Germline V gives CDR1 GTSNPN, CDR2 SVGIG (reference sequence). The CDR3 contains 12 residues. V was pared by 2 bases and J by 4 bases, with 6 bases between. The CDR3 spells CAWSRGNQPQHF. Here the CDR3 DNA reads TGTGCCTGGAGTCGCGGGAATCAGCCCCAGCATTTT. The complete variable domain, with remaining parts taken from reference TRBV30 and TRBJ1-5, reads SQTIHQWPATLVQPVGSPLSLECTVEGTSNPNLYWYRQAAGRGLQLLFYSVGIGQISSEVPQNLSASRPQDRQFILSSKKLLLSDSGFYLCAWSRGNQPQHFGDGTRLSIL.

The count of this clone is one. The chain employs TRBV9 and TRBJ2-1, with 11 bases aligning to TRBD1. From germline, CDR1 is SGDLS and CDR2 YYNGEE. The CDR3 runs to 14 residues. V trimming: 0 bases; J trimming: 10 bases; junction bases outside the gene matches: 3. This CDR3 reads CASSVGTGGKEQFF. For the CDR3, the DNA is TGTGCCAGCAGCGTAGGGACAGGGGGCAAAGAGCAGTTCTTC.

This clone showed up just once. The chain employs TRBV7-9 and TRBJ1-2; TRBD1 might be the D (5 bases). The V gene's germline CDR1 is SEHNR and CDR2 FQNEAQ (reference sequence). The CDR3 loop spans 13 amino acids. V was pared by 4 bases and J by 2 bases, with 8 bases between. The CDR3 DNA is TGTGCCAGCAGCTCAGGGCCCAACTATGGCTACACCTTC. Translating it yields CASSSGPNYGYTF.